Below, 21 T cell receptor beta chains from the same sample are listed, as sequenced in a study of cytomegalovirus exposure and HLA in healthy donors. Primers included in the PCR were 60 Vbeta and 13 Jbeta primers. Clones were sequenced by immunoSEQ multiplex PCR, and TCRdb holds only the in-frame ones, with some missing. The table has fewer than 45,000 clones, approximately 72% seen once; the top ten hold approximately 3.2%. Sequencing input: PBMCs. The receptors shown here come from a woman aged 25 to 39 in good health and CMV-seronegative.

This clone was detected a few times. The J gene is TRBJ2-5, the V gene TRBV10-2, with D perhaps matching TRBD2 (6 bases). Trimming shortened V by 6 bases and J by 4 bases, and 9 bases separated the two germline ends. Germline-derived CDR1 and CDR2 are WSHSY and SAAADI. CDR3 length equals 12 residues. CDR3 coding DNA: TGCGCCAGCAGAAGCGGGTTAGAGACCCAGTACTTC. Protein sequence: CASRSGLETQYF.

V gene TRBV30 combines with J gene TRBJ1-3; D is uncertain. Trimming pared 5 bases from V and 0 bases from J, leaving 11 bases between. Per germline, CDR1 GTSNPN and CDR2 SVGIG (reference sequence). The CDR3 consists of 14 residues. In nucleotides, the CDR3 is TGTGCCTGGGCGGCGGGTAGCTCTGGAAACACCATATATTTT. Translating it yields CAWAAGSSGNTIYF.

The rearrangement joins TRBV18 to TRBJ1-2; TRBD1 matches 8 bases. Germline trimming cut 4 bases from V and 6 bases from J; bases unmatched to any gene: 7. The CDR3 is 14 amino acids. CDR1 KGHSH and CDR2 LQKENI come from the germline V gene. CDR3 sequence reads: CASSQDRVADGYTF. The CDR3 DNA sequence: TGTGCCAGCTCACAGGACAGGGTAGCCGATGGCTACACCTTC.

The rearrangement uses TRBV6-5 and TRBJ1-1; D unclear. The CDR3 has 15 amino acids. Germline V lookup: CDR1 MNHEY, CDR2 SVGAGI. The V end lost 0 bases, the J end lost 1 base, and 9 bases lay between the germline ends. The CDR3 spells CASSYSVQANTEAFF. The CDR3 DNA sequence: TGTGCCAGCAGTTACTCGGTTCAGGCGAACACTGAAGCTTTCTTT.

This clone was observed once. V is TRBV29-1 and J is TRBJ2-3; 8 nucleotides agree with TRBD1. Losses at the gene ends were 4 bases for V and 4 bases for J; bases not matched to a gene: 10. CDR1 is SQVTM and CDR2 is ANQGSEA in the germline V gene. CDR3 length equals 15 residues. The CDR3 DNA is TGCAGCGTTGTTTGGGACAGGAGTTGGGCAGATACGCAGTATTTT. This sequence encodes CSVVWDRSWADTQYF.

In this sample, this clone turned up a few times. The genes are TRBV19 and TRBJ1-1; 7 nucleotides match TRBD1. Trimming cost V 6 bases and J 0 bases; bases outside gene matches: 7. CDR1 is LNHDA and CDR2 is SQIVND in the germline V gene (reference sequence). The CDR3 has 15 residues. The CDR3 region has the DNA TGTGCCAGTAGAGACAGGGCCACCATGAACACTGAAGCTTTCTTT. It yields the protein CASRDRATMNTEAFF.

This clone was counted only a few times. The DNA for the CDR3 is TGTGCCAGCAGCCCGGGCGGGGGGCTAGCGGGGCTGACCCAGTACTTC. This encodes CASSPGGGLAGLTQYF. The chain recombines TRBV7-2 with TRBJ2-5; 9 bases fit TRBD2. Per germline, CDR1 SGHTA and CDR2 FQGNSA. J lost 7 bases, V lost 5 bases, and 14 bases had no gene match. This CDR3 spans 16 amino acids.

The V gene is TRBV29-1, the J gene TRBJ2-1, with TRBD2 identical over 12 bases. The CDR3 length is 17 residues. After removal of 0 bases from V and 4 bases from J, the junction contained 7 bases not matched to a gene. Germline assignment: CDR1 SQVTM and CDR2 ANQGSEA. The chain's CDR3 is CSVEDPLAGGHYNEQFF. Written as DNA, the CDR3 is TGCAGCGTTGAAGATCCCCTAGCGGGGGGGCATTACAATGAGCAGTTCTTC.

This chain uses TRBV6-1 with TRBJ1-1; 9 bases agree with TRBD1. The length of the CDR3 is 14 residues. Germline V gene sequence: CDR1 MNHNS, CDR2 SASEGT. The trim removed 7 bases at V and 1 base at J, leaving 4 bases unmatched. This CDR3 is CASTRTGENTEAFF. CDR3 DNA sequence: TGTGCCAGCACTAGGACAGGGGAGAACACTGAAGCTTTCTTT.

This clone was found once. J is TRBJ2-5 and V is TRBV30, with 12 bases identical to TRBD2. Germline lookup yields CDR1 GTSNPN and CDR2 SVGIG (reference sequence). V was clipped by 1 base and J by 5 bases; unmatched bases: 14. The CDR3 sequence is 18 residues long. CDR3 residues: CAWSATRTSGTGLETQYF. For the CDR3, the DNA is TGTGCCTGGAGTGCGACCCGGACTAGCGGGACCGGGCTGGAGACCCAGTACTTC.

The CDR3 DNA reads TGTGCCTGGAGTCGAACGGAGCGAGGAAACACCATATATTTT. Protein sequence: CAWSRTERGNTIYF. This rearrangement joins TRBV30 to TRBJ1-3; D not certain. Trimming stripped 2 bases from V and 4 bases from J, with 12 bases between. Germline V lookup: CDR1 GTSNPN, CDR2 SVGIG (reference sequence). The CDR3 is made up of 14 amino acids.

This chain links TRBV5-1 with TRBJ1-2; 9 nucleotides agree with TRBD1. Per germline, CDR1 SGHRS and CDR2 YFSETQ. This CDR3 is built from 13 residues. V shed 4 bases, J shed 8 bases, and the junction held 6 bases outside the gene matches. CDR3 in amino acids: CASSLQGAHGYTF. CDR3 DNA: TGCGCCAGCAGCCTACAGGGGGCACACGGCTACACCTTC.

This clone appeared a single time. The chain joins TRBV5-1 to TRBJ2-7; unclear D gene. CDR1 SGHRS and CDR2 YFSETQ come from the germline V gene. CDR3 length: 15 amino acids. Deletions cut 4 bases from V and 9 bases from J, with 23 bases between. This chain's CDR3 is CASSTSGRPDGVQYF. The DNA of the CDR3 is TGCGCCAGCAGCACCTCCGGCAGGCCCGACGGCGTGCAGTACTTC.

The chain couples TRBV7-2 to TRBJ2-5; D call uncertain. Between the trimmed V and J ends, which lost 6 bases and 0 bases, there was a span of 11 bases. There are 14 residues in the CDR3. Germline V gene data show CDR1 as SGHTA and CDR2 as FQGNSA. The CDR3 loop reads CASSPAINQETQYF. The CDR3 region has the DNA TGTGCCAGCAGTCCTGCGATTAACCAAGAGACCCAGTACTTC.

This sequence joins TRBV5-1 and TRBJ2-1; 7 nucleotides agree with TRBD2. Germline V lookup: CDR1 SGHRS, CDR2 YFSETQ. This CDR3 contains 16 residues. Trimming took 0 bases from V and 4 from J; bases not matched to a gene: 7. The CDR3: CASSLVREGRYNEQFF. CDR3 nucleotides: TGCGCCAGCAGCTTGGTGAGGGAGGGCCGATACAATGAGCAGTTCTTC.

V usage is TRBV5-1 and J usage is TRBJ2-7; D gene uncertain. V gave up 0 bases and J gave up 5 bases, with 18 bases separating them. Germline V CDR1 and CDR2: SGHRS, YFSETQ. This CDR3 spans 16 amino acids. CDR3 coding DNA: TGCGCCAGCAGCTTGGAGTCTAGTCCCTCATTGAACGAGCAGTACTTC. It codes for CASSLESSPSLNEQYF.

This clone was counted only a few times. The chain couples TRBV7-9 to TRBJ1-3; 7 bases match TRBD1. The germline V gene has CDR1 SEHNR and CDR2 FQNEAQ (reference sequence). V shed 4 bases, J shed 2 bases, and the junction held 5 bases outside the gene matches. The CDR3 is 15 residues long. CDR3 residues: CASSSGQIPGNTIYF. CDR3 nucleotides: TGTGCCAGCAGCTCGGGACAGATCCCTGGAAACACCATATATTTT. Filled out from reference TRBV7-9 and TRBJ1-3, the complete variable domain reads DTGVSQNPRHKITKRGQNVTFRCDPISEHNRLYWYRQTLGQGPEFLTYFQNEAQLEKSRLLSDRFSAERPKGSFSTLEIQRTEQGDSAMYLCASSSGQIPGNTIYFGEGSWLTVV.

The rearrangement links TRBV4-1 to TRBJ1-1; 7 nucleotides match TRBD1. There are 17 residues in the CDR3. J was trimmed by 3 bases and V by 3 bases; bases with no gene match: 13. Germline CDR1 is MGHRA and CDR2 is YSYEKL. The CDR3 protein is CASSQGGQERMDTEAFF. The DNA of the CDR3 is TGCGCCAGCAGCCAGGGTGGACAGGAGAGGATGGACACTGAAGCTTTCTTT.

The chain uses TRBV29-1 and TRBJ1-2; D possibly corresponds to TRBD1 (5 bases). Trimming stripped 4 bases from V and 5 bases from J, with 8 bases between. Germline CDR1 and CDR2: SQVTM and ANQGSEA. The CDR3 sequence is 11 residues long. As DNA, the CDR3 is TGCAGCGTTGCGGGGGTGTATGGCTACACCTTC. As protein: CSVAGVYGYTF. Using reference TRBV29-1 and TRBJ1-2 for the parts outside the CDR3, the full variable domain is SAVISQKPSRDICQRGTSLTIQCQVDSQVTMMFWYRQQPGQSLTLIATANQGSEATYESGFVIDKFPISRPNLTFSTLTVSNMSPEDSSIYLCSVAGVYGYTFGSGTRLTVV.

This clone is large (0.1 to 1%) in the sample. The chain joins TRBV6-1 to TRBJ1-1; TRBD1 is a possible D gene (6 bases). Germline-derived CDR1 and CDR2 are MNHNS and SASEGT. V lost 1 base, J lost 1 base, and 7 bases lay in between. The CDR3 consists of 14 residues. Written as DNA, the CDR3 is TGTGCCAGCAGTGAAGGGACAGAGAACACTGAAGCTTTCTTT. Translating gives CASSEGTENTEAFF.

The chain couples TRBV19 to TRBJ2-3; 12 bases match TRBD1. V shed 8 bases, J shed 9 bases, and the junction held 6 bases outside the gene matches. The CDR3 loop spans 13 amino acids. The germline CDR1 and CDR2 sequences are LNHDA and SQIVND (reference sequence). CDR3 DNA: TGTGCCAGTGGGGGGACAGGGGGCGACACGCAGTATTTT. Its protein is CASGGTGGDTQYF.